This TCR beta chain originates from a study of blood T cell repertoires in COVID-19. Study overall: Italy, Spain and the United States were the sources of the convalescent and acute COVID-19 samples. PBMCs, B-cell-depleted T cells, or T cells were the source of the cDNA or gDNA that made up the material.

Per the original methods: Counts of nucleated cells, estimated from reference gene primer amplification, were obtained. Measured with immunoSEQ multiplex PCR; TCRdb has only the in-frame clones, and not every one. Clone size and V and J calls were adopted from that table, with D and trimming inferred from the DNA. The sample holds 130,000 to 150,000 clones, roughly 82% seen once. V was cut by 3 bases and J by 7 bases, with 8 bases left in between. Germline V gene data show CDR1 as SGHDT and CDR2 as YYEEEE. The CDR3 has 12 amino acids. This clone was observed a handful of times. This sequence was found in a man older than 75 with acute or convalescent COVID-19. V gene TRBV5-6 combines with J gene TRBJ1-3, with D possibly matching TRBD1 (5 bases). Material: peripheral blood. CDR3 sequence reads: CASSYRTNTIYF. The CDR3 DNA follows: TGTGCCAGCAGCTACAGGACGAACACCATATATTTT. The whole variable domain, remainder taken from reference TRBV5-6 and TRBJ1-3, is DAGVTQSPTHLIKTRGQQVTLRCSPKSGHDTVSWYQQALGQGPQFIFQYYEEEERQRGNFPDRFSGHQFPNYSSELNVNALLLGDSALYLCASSYRTNTIYFGEGSWLTVV.